The entry below describes one T cell receptor (beta chain). The antigen remains unidentified. Pools of viral peptides were used by the ViraFEST assay to expand antigen-specific CD4+ T cells ahead of sequencing. Cultured cells yielded isolated CD4+ T cells after approximately nine days. People in the vaccine group had not been infected with SARS-CoV-2 before, and their nucleocapsid antibodies were negative. Half-medium exchanges with IL-2 medium took place on days 3 and 7. Germline-derived CDR1 and CDR2 are SGHRS and YFSETQ. The CDR3 spans 13 residues. The ends were cut back, 4 bases at V and 4 bases at J, with 10 bases in the middle. Clones were read by immunoSEQ multiplex PCR, and TCRdb kept only the in-frame ones, dropping some. The sample records some 52,000 clones, more than 75% being singletons. These data come from a study of vaccination effects on CD4 cells after COVID-19. Whole-study findings and limits: Infection-derived and vaccine-derived clones contracted markedly late after vaccination.

This sample comprised CD4+ T cells from PBMCs cultured with HCoV-OC43 spike peptides, obtained before COVID-19 vaccination. Subset indicated: HCoV-OC43 spike overlapping peptide pool stimulation. This clonotype was sampled from a human donor who received a COVID-19 vaccine. The rearrangement joins TRBV5-1 to TRBJ2-3; D is unclear. The CDR3 nucleotides read TGCGCCAGCAGCCTAGGTTTTTCAGATACGCAGTATTTT. Translated, it gives CASSLGFSDTQYF.